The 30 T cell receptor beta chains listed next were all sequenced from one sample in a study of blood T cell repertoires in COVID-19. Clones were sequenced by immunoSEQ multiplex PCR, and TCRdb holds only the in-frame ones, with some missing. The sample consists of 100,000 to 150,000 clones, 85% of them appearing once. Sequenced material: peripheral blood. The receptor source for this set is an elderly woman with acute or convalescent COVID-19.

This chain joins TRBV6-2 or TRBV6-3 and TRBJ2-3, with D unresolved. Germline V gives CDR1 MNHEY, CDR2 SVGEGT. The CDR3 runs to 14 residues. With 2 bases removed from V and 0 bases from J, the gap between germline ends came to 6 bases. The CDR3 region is CASSYRGSTDTQYF. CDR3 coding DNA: TGTGCCAGCAGTTACCGCGGCAGCACAGATACGCAGTATTTT.

This chain's CDR3 is CASGLGQASAYNEQFF. DNA of the CDR3: TGTGCTAGTGGTTTGGGACAGGCATCAGCCTACAATGAGCAGTTCTTC. The chain carries TRBV12-5 and TRBJ2-1; D might be TRBD1 (6 bases). From germline, CDR1 is LGHNT and CDR2 FRNRAP. This CDR3 spans 16 amino acids. Trimming removed 1 base from V and 2 bases from J, with 12 bases in between.

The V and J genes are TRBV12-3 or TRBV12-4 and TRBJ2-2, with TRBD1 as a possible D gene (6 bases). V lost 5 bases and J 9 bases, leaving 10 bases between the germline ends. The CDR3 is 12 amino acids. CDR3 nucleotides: TGTGCCAGCAGTCCACAGGGTCGGGAGCTGTTTTTT. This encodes CASSPQGRELFF.

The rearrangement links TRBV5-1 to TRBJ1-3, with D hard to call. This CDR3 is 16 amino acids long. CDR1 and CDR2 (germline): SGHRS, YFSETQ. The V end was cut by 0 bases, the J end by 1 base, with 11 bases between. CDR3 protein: CASSLAGKVSGNTIYF. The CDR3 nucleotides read TGCGCCAGCAGCTTGGCGGGGAAGGTGTCTGGAAACACCATATATTTT. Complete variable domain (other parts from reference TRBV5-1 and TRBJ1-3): KAGVTQTPRYLIKTRGQQVTLSCSPISGHRSVSWYQQTPGQGLQFLFEYFSETQRNKGNFPGRFSGRQFSNSRSEMNVSTLELGDSALYLCASSLAGKVSGNTIYFGEGSWLTVV.

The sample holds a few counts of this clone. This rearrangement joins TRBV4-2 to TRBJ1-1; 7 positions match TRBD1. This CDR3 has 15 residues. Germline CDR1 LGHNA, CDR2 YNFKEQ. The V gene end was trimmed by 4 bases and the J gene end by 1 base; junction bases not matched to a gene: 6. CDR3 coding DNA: TGTGCCAGCAGCCGGGCCGGGACAGAGAACACTGAAGCTTTCTTT. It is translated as CASSRAGTENTEAFF.

The CDR3 here is CASSLRGGQPQHF. The CDR3 nucleotides read TGTGCCAGCAGCCTTCGGGGGGGTCAGCCCCAGCATTTT. The chain recombines TRBV3-1 (or the pseudogene TRBV3-2) with TRBJ1-5; TRBD1 might be the D (5 bases). The CDR3 is 13 amino acids. Germline V lookup: CDR1 LGHDT, CDR2 YNNKEL (reference sequence). Between the trimmed V and J ends, which lost 4 bases and 6 bases, there was a span of 10 bases.

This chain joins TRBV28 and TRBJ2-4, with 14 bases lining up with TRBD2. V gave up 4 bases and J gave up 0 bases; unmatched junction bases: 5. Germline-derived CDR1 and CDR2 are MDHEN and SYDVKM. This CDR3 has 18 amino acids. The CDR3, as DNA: TGTGCCAGCAGTTCCGGGACTAGCGGGGGACTAGCCAAAAACATTCAGTACTTC. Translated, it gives CASSSGTSGGLAKNIQYF.

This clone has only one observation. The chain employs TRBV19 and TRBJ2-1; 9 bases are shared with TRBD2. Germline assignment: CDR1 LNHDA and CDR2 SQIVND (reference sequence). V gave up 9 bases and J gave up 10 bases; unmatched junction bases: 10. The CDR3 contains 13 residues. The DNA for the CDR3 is TGTGCCAGCATCGGCGGGGGGGCACGGGAGCAGTTCTTC. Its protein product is CASIGGGAREQFF.

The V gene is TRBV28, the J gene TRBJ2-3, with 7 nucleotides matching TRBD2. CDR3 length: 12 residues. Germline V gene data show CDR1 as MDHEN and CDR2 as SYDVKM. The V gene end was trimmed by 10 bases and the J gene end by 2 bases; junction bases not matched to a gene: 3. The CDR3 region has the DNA TGTGCCACCGGGGGGACCACAGATACGCAGTATTTT. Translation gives CATGGTTDTQYF.

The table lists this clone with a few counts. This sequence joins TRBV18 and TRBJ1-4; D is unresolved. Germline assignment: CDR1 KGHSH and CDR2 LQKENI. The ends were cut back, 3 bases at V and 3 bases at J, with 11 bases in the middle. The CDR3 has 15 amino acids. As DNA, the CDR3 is TGTGCCAGCTCACCTAAGCGGGGATCTAATGAAAAACTGTTTTTT. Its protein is CASSPKRGSNEKLFF.

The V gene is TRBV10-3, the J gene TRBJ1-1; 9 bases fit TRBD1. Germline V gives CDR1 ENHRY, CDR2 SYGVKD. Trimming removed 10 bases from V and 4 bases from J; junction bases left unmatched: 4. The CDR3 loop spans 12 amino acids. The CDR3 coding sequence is TGTGCCACCCAGACAGGGGGCACTGAAGCTTTCTTT. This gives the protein CATQTGGTEAFF.

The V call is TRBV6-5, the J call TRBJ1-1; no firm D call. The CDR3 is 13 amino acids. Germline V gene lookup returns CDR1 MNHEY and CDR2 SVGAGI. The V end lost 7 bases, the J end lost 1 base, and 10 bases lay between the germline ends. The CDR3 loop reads CASNREPNTEAFF. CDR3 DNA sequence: TGTGCCAGCAATCGGGAACCGAACACTGAAGCTTTCTTT.

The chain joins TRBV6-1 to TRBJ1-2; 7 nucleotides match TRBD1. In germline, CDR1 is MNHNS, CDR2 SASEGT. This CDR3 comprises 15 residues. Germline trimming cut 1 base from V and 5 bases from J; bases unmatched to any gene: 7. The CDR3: CASSEVIAGGYGYTF. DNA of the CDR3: TGTGCCAGCAGTGAAGTGATCGCAGGGGGATATGGCTACACCTTC.

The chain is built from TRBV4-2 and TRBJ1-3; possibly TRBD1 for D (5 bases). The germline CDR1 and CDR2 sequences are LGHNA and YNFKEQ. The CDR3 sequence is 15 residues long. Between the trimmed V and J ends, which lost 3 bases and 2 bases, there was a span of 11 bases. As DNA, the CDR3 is TGTGCCAGCAGCCAGCCGACAGATACTGGAAACACCATATATTTT. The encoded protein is CASSQPTDTGNTIYF.

CDR3 sequence: CATLDRVGAETQYF. The CDR3 region has the DNA TGTGCCACCCTAGACAGGGTAGGGGCGGAGACCCAGTACTTC. This chain links TRBV28 with TRBJ2-5; 7 nucleotides align to TRBD1. V trimming: 10 bases; J trimming: 5 bases; junction bases outside the gene matches: 13. The germline CDR1 and CDR2 sequences are MDHEN and SYDVKM. The CDR3 covers 14 residues.

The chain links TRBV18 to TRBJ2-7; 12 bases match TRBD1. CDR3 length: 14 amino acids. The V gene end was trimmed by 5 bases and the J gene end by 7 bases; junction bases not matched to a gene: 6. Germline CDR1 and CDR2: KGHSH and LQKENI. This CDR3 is CASSSGTGGREQYF. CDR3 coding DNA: TGTGCCAGCTCATCCGGGACAGGGGGCAGGGAGCAGTACTTC.

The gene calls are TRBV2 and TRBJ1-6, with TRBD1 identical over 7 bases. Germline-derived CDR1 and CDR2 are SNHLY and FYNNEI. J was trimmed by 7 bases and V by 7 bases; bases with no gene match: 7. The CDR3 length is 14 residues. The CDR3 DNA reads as TGTGCCAGCACGTTCCGGGACAGAAATTCACCCCTCCACTTT. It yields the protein CASTFRDRNSPLHF.

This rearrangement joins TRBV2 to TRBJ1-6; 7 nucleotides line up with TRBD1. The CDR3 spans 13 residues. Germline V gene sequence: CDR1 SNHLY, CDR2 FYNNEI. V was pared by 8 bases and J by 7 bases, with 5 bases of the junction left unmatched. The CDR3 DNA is TGTGCCAGCGCGGACAGGTCAAATTCACCCCTCCACTTT. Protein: CASADRSNSPLHF.

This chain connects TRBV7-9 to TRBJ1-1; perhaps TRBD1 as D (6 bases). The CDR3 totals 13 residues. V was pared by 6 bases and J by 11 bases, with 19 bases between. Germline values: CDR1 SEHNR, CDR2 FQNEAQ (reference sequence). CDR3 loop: CASSIGTTRMAFF. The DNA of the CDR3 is TGTGCCAGCAGTATCGGGACAACAAGAATGGCTTTCTTT. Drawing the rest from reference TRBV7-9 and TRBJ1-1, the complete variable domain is DTGVSQNPRHKITKRGQNVTFRCDPISEHNRLYWYRQTLGQGPEFLTYFQNEAQLEKSRLLSDRFSAERPKGSFSTLEIQRTEQGDSAMYLCASSIGTTRMAFFGQGTRLTVV.

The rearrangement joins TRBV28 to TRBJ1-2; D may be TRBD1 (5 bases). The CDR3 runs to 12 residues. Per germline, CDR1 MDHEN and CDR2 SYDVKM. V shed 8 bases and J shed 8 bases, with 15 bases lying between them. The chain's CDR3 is CASRRTLSGYTF. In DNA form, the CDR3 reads TGTGCCAGCCGACGGACACTTTCCGGCTACACCTTC.

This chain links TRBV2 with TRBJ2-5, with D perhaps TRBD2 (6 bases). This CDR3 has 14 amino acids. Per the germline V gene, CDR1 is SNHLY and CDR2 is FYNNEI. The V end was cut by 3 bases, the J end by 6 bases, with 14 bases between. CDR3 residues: CASSDPSGGKTQYF. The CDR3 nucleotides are TGTGCCAGCAGTGACCCGTCCGGGGGTAAGACCCAGTACTTC.

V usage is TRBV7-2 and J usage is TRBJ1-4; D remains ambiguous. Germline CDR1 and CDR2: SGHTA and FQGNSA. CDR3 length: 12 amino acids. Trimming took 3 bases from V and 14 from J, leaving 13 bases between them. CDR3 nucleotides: TGTGCCAGCAGCTTGGGCGTGGGAGGGCTGTTTTTT. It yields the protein CASSLGVGGLFF. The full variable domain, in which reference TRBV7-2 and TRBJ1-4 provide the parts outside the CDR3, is GAGVSQSPSNKVTEKGKDVELRCDPISGHTALYWYRQSLGQGLEFLIYFQGNSAPDKSGLPSDRFSAERTGGSVSTLTIQRTQQEDSAVYLCASSLGVGGLFFGSGTQLSVL.

The CDR3 DNA sequence: TGTGCCAGCAGCTTGGAAGGGACGGGAGGAGCCCAGCCCCAGCATTTT. Protein sequence: CASSLEGTGGAQPQHF. The chain combines TRBV5-5 with TRBJ1-5; D is perhaps TRBD1 (5 bases). The CDR3 covers 16 residues. V was cut by 0 bases and J by 7 bases, with 17 bases left in between. Germline lookup yields CDR1 SGHKS and CDR2 YYEKEE (reference sequence). Together with reference TRBV5-5 and TRBJ1-5, the CDR3 gives the full variable domain: DAGVTQSPTHLIKTRGQQVTLRCSPISGHKSVSWYQQVLGQGPQFIFQYYEKEERGRGNFPDRFSARQFPNYSSELNVNALLLGDSALYLCASSLEGTGGAQPQHFGDGTRLSIL.

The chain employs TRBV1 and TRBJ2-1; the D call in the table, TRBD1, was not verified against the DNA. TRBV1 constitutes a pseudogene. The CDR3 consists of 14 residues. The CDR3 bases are TGCACCAGCAGCCTGGACAGGGACGGGAATGAGCAGTTCTTC. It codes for CTSSLDRDGNEQFF.

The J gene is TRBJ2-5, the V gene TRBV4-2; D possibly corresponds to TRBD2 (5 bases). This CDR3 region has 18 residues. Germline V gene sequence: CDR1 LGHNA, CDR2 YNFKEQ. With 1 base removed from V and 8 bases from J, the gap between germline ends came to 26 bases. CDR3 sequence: CASSQATGIGTRQATQYF. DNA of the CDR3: TGTGCCAGCAGCCAAGCTACCGGGATAGGTACCCGCCAAGCTACCCAGTACTTC.

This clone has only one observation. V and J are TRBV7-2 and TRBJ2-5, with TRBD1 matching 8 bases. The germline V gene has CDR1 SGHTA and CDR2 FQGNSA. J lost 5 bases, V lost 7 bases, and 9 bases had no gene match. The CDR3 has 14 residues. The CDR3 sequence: CASNHGQGGETQYF. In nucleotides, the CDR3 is TGTGCCAGCAACCACGGACAGGGAGGCGAGACCCAGTACTTC.

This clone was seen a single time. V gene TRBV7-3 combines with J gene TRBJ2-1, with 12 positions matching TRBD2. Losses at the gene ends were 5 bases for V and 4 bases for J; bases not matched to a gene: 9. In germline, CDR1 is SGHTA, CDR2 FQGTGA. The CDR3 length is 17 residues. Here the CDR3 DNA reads TGTGCCAGCAGCCCACTAGCGGGGGGCGCCAGATACAATGAGCAGTTCTTC. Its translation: CASSPLAGGARYNEQFF.

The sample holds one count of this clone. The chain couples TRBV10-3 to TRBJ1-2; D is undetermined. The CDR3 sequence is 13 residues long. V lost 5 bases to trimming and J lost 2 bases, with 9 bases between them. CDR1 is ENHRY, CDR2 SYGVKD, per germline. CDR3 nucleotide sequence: TGTGCCATCAGTTTAGAGTTGAACTATGGCTACACCTTC. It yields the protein CAISLELNYGYTF.

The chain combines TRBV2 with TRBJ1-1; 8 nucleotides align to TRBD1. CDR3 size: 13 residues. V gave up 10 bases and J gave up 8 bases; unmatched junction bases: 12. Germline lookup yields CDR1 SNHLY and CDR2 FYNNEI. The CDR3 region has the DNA TGTGCCACAAGCCGAGGGGGGACAGGCGAAGCTTTCTTT. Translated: CATSRGGTGEAFF.

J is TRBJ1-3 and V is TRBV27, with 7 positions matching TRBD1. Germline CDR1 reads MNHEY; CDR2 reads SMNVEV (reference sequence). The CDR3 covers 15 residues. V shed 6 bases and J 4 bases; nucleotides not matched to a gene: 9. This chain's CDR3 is CASSLDRDRGNTIYF. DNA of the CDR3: TGTGCCAGCAGCTTAGACAGGGATAGGGGAAACACCATATATTTT.